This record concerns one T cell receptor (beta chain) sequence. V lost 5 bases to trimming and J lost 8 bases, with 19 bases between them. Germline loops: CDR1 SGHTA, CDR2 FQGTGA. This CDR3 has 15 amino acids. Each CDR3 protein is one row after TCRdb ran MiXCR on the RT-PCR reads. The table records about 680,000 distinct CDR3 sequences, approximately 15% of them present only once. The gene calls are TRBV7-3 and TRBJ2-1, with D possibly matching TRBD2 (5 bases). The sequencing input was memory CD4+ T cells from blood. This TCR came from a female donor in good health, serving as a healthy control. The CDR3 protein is CASSRLAGHIHEQFF. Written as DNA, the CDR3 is TGTGCCAGCAGCCGCCTTGCGGGTCATATACATGAGCAGTTCTTC.